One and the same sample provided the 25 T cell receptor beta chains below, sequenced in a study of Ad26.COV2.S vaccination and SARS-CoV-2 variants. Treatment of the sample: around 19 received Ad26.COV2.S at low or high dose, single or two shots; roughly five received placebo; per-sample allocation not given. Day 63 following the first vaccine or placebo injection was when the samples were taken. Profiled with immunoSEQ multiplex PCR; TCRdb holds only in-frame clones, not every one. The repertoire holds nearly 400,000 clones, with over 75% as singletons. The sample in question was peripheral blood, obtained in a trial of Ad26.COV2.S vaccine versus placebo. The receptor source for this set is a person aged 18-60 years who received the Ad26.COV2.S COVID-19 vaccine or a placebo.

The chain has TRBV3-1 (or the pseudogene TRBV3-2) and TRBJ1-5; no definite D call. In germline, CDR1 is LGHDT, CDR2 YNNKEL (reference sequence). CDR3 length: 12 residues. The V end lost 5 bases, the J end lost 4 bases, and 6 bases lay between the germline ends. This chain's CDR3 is CASSKGNQPQHF. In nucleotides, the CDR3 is TGTGCCAGCAGCAAAGGGAATCAGCCCCAGCATTTT.

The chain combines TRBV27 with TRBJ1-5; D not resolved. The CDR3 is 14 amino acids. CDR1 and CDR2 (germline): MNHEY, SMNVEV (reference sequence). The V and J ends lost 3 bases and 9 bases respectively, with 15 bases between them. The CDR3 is CASSFGQLIGPQHF. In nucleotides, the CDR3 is TGTGCCAGCAGTTTCGGGCAGTTGATTGGGCCCCAGCATTTT.

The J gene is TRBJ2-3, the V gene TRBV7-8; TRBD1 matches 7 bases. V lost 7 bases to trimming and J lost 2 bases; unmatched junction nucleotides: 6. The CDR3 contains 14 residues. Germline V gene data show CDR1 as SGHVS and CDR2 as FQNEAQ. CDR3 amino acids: CASTKQGNTDTQYF. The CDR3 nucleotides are TGTGCCAGCACGAAACAGGGGAACACAGATACGCAGTATTTT.

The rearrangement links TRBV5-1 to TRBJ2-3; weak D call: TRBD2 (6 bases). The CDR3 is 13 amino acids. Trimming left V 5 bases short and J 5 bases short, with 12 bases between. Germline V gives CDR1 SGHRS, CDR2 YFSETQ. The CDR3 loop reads CASRLGSGDTQYF. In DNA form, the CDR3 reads TGCGCCAGCAGGCTCGGGAGCGGAGATACGCAGTATTTT.

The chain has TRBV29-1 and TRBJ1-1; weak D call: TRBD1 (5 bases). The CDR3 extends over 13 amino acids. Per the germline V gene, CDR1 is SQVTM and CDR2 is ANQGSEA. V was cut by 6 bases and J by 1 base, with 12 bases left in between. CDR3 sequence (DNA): TGCAGCGTCGGGGGACGGGCGAACACTGAAGCTTTCTTT. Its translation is CSVGGRANTEAFF.

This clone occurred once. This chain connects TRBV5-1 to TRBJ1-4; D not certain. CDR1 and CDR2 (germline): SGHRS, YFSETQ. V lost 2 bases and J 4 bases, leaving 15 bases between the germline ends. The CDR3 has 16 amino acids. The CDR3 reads CASSLGLEVHNEKLFF. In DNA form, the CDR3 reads TGCGCCAGCAGCTTAGGGCTGGAGGTTCATAATGAAAAACTGTTTTTT.

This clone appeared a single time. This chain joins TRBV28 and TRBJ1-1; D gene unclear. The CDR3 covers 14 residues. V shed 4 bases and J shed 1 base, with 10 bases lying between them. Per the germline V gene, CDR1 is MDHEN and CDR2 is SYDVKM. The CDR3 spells CASSSPAENTEAFF. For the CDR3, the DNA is TGTGCCAGCAGTTCCCCGGCGGAGAACACTGAAGCTTTCTTT.

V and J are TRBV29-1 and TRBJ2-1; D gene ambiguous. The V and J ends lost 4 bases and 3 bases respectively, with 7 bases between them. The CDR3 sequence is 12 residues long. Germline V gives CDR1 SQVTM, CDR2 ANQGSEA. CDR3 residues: CSVGDDYNEQFF. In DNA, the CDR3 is TGCAGCGTTGGGGATGACTACAATGAGCAGTTCTTC.

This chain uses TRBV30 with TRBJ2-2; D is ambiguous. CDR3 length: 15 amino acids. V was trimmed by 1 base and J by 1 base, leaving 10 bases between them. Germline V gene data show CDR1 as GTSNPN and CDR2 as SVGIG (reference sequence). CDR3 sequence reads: CAWSDFLLNTGELFF. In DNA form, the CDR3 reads TGTGCCTGGAGTGATTTTTTATTGAACACCGGGGAGCTGTTTTTT.

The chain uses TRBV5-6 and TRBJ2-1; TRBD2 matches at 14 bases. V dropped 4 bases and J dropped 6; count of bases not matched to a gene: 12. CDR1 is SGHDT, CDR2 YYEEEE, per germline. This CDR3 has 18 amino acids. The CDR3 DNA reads TGTGCCAGCAGCCCGTATGGGACTAGCGGGAGTCTTGGCAATGAGCAGTTCTTC. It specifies CASSPYGTSGSLGNEQFF.

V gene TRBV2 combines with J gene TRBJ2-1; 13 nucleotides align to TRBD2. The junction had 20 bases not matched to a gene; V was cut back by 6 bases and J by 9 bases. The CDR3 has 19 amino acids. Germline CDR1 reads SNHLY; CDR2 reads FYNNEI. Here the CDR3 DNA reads TGTGCCAGCAGCCCCGATTATATAGAACTAGCGGGAGGGGTTGGTGAGCAGTTCTTC. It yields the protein CASSPDYIELAGGVGEQFF.

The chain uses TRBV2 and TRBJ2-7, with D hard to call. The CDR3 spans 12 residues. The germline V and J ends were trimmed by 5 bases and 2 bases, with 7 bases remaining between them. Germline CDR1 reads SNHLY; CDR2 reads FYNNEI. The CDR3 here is CASSWGPYEQYF. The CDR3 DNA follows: TGTGCCAGCAGTTGGGGTCCCTACGAGCAGTACTTC.

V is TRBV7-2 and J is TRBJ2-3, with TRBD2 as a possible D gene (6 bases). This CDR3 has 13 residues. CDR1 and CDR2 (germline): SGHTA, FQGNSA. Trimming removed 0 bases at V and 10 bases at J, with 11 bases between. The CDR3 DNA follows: TGTGCCAGCAGCTTAGCCGCGGGGTTAGCGCAGTATTTT. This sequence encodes CASSLAAGLAQYF.

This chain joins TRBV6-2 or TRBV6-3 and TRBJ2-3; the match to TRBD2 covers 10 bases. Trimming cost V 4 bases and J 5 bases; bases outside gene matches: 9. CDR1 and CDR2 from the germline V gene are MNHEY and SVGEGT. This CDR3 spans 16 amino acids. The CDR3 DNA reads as TGTGCCAGCAGTTTCGATCTAGCGGGAGTAAAAGATACGCAGTATTTT. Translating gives CASSFDLAGVKDTQYF.

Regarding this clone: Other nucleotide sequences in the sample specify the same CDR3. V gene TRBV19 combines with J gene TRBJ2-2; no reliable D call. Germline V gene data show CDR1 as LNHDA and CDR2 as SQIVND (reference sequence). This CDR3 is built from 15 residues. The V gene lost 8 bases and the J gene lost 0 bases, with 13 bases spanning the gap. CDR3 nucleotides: TGTGCCAGTTCATCCCCCAGCGCGAACACCGGGGAGCTGTTTTTT. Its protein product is CASSSPSANTGELFF.

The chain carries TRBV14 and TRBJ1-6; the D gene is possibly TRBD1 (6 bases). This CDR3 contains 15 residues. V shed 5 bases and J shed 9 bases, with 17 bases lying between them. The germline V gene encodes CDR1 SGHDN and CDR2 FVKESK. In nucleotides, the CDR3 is TGTGCCAGCAGCAACCGACAGGCTGGGGGTTCACCCCTCCACTTT. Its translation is CASSNRQAGGSPLHF. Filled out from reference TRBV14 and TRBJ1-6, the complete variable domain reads EAGVTQFPSHSVIEKGQTVTLRCDPISGHDNLYWYRRVMGKEIKFLLHFVKESKQDESGMPNNRFLAERTGGTYSTLKVQPAELEDSGVYFCASSNRQAGGSPLHFGNGTRLTVT.

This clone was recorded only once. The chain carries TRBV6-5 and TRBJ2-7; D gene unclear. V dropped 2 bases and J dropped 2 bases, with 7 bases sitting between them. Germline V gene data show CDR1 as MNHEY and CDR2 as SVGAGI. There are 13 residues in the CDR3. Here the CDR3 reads CASSYPLTYEQYF. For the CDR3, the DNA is TGTGCCAGCAGTTACCCCCTGACCTACGAGCAGTACTTC.

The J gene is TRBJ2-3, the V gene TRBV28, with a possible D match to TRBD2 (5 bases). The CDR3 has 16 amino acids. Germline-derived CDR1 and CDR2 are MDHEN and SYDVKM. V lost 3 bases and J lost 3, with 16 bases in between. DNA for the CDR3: TGTGCCAGCAGTTTTCATACGGGATCTCGAACAGATACGCAGTATTTT. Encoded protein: CASSFHTGSRTDTQYF.

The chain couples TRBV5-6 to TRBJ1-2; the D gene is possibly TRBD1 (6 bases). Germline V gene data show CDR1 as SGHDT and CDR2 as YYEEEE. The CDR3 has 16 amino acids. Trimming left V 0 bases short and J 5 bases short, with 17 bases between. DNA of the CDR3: TGTGCCAGCAGCTTGGCCGGGCAGGGGTCCCTTTATGGCTACACCTTC. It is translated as CASSLAGQGSLYGYTF. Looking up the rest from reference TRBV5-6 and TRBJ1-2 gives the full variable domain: DAGVTQSPTHLIKTRGQQVTLRCSPKSGHDTVSWYQQALGQGPQFIFQYYEEEERQRGNFPDRFSGHQFPNYSSELNVNALLLGDSALYLCASSLAGQGSLYGYTFGSGTRLTVV.

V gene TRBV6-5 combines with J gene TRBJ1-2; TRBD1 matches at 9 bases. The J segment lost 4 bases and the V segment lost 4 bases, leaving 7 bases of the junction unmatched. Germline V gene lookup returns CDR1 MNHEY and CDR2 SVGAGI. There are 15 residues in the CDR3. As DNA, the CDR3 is TGTGCCAGCAGTTCCGGCGGGACAGGGACCTATGGCTACACCTTC. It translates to CASSSGGTGTYGYTF.

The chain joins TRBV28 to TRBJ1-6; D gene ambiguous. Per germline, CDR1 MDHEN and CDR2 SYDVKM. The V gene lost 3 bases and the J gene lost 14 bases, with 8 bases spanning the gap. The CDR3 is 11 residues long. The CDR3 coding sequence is TGTGCCAGCAGTTTTCTCCAGGCCCTCCACTTT. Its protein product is CASSFLQALHF.

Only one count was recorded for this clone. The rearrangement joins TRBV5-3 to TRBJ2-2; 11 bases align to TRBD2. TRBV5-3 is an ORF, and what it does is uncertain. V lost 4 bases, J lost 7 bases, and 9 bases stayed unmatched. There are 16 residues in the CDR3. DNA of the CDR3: TGTGCCAGAAGCCCCCTAGCGGGAGGAAAAGACGGGGAGCTGTTTTTT. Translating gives CARSPLAGGKDGELFF.

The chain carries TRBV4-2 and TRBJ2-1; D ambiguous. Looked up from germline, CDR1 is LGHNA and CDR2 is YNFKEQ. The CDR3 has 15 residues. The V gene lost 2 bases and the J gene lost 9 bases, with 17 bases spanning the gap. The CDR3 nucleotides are TGTGCCAGCAGCCAACCGTTGGCCGTAGTGGCTGAGCAGTTCTTC. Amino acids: CASSQPLAVVAEQFF.

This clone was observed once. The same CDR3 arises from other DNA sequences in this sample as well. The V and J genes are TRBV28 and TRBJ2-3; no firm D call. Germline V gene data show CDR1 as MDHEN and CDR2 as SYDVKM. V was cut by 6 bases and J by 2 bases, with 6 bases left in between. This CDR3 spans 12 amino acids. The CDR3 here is CASRGSTDTQYF. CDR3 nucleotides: TGTGCCAGCAGGGGGTCCACAGATACGCAGTATTTT.

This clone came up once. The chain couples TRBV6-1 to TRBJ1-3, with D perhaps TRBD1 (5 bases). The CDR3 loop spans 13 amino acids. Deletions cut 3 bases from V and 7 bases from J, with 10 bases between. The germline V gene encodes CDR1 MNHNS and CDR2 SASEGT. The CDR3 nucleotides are TGTGCCAGCAGTGAGGGGGTAGTGAACACCATATATTTT. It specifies CASSEGVVNTIYF.